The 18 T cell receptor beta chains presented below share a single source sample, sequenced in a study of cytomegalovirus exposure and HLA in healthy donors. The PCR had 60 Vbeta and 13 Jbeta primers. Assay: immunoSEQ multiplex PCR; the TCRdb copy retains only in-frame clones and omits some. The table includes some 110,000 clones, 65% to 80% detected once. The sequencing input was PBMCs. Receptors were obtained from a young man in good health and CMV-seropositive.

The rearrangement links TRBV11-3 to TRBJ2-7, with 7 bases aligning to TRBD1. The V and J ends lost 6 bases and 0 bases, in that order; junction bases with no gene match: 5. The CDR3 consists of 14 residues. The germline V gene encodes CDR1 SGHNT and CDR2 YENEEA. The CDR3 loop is CASSLRQGSYEQYF. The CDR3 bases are TGTGCCAGCAGTCTTAGACAGGGCTCCTACGAGCAGTACTTC.

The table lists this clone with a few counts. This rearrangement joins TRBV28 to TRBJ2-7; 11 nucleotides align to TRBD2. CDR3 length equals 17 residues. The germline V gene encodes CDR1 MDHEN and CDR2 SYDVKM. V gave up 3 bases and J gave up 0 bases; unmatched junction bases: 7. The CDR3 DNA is TGTGCCAGCAGTTTTGGGGGACTAGCGGAAAACTCCTACGAGCAGTACTTC. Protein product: CASSFGGLAENSYEQYF.

The CDR3 spells CSVYHSYGYTF. The CDR3 coding sequence is TGCAGCGTTTATCACAGCTATGGCTACACCTTC. The rearrangement uses TRBV29-1 and TRBJ1-2; D is uncertain. CDR1 is SQVTM and CDR2 is ANQGSEA in the germline V gene. This CDR3 comprises 11 residues. V was shortened by 5 bases and J by 4 bases, with 8 bases between the two germline ends. The whole variable domain, filled in from reference TRBV29-1 and TRBJ1-2, reads SAVISQKPSRDICQRGTSLTIQCQVDSQVTMMFWYRQQPGQSLTLIATANQGSEATYESGFVIDKFPISRPNLTFSTLTVSNMSPEDSSIYLCSVYHSYGYTFGSGTRLTVV.

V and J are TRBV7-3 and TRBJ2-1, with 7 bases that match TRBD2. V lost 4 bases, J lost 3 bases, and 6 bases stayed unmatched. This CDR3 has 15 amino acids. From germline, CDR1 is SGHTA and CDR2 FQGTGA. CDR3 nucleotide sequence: TGTGCCAGCAGCTGGGATAGCGGGCACTACAATGAGCAGTTCTTC. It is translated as CASSWDSGHYNEQFF.

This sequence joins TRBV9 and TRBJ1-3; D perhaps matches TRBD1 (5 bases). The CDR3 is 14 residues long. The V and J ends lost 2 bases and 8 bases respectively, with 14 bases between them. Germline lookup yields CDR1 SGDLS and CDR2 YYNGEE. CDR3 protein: CASSVRGLKDTIYF. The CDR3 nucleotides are TGTGCCAGCAGCGTGCGGGGCCTCAAGGACACCATATATTTT.

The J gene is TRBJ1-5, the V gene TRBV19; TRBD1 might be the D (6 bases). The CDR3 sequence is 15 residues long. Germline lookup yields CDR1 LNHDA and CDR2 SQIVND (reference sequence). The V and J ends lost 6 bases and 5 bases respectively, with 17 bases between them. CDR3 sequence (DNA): TGTGCCAGTAGAAAGGGACAAGCACTCGATCAGCCCCAGCATTTT. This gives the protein CASRKGQALDQPQHF.

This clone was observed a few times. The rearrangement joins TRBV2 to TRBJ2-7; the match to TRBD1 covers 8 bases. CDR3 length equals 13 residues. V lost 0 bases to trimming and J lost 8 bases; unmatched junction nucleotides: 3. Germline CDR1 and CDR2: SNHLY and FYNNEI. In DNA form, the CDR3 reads TGTGCCAGCAGTGAAGCCCCAGGGGGCAAGCAGTACTTC. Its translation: CASSEAPGGKQYF.

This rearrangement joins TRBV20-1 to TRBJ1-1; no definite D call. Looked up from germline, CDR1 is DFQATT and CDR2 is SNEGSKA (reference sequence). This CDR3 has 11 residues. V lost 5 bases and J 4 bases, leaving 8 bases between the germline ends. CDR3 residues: CSAASTTEAFF. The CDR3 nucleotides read TGCAGTGCTGCTAGTACCACTGAAGCTTTCTTT.

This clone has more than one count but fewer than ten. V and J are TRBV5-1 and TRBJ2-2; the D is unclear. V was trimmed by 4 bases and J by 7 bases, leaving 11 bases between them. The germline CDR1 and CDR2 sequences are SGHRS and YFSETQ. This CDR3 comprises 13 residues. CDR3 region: CASSPNSLGELFF. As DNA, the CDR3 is TGCGCCAGCAGCCCTAACAGTCTCGGGGAGCTGTTTTTT. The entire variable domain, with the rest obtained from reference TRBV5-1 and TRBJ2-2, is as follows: KAGVTQTPRYLIKTRGQQVTLSCSPISGHRSVSWYQQTPGQGLQFLFEYFSETQRNKGNFPGRFSGRQFSNSRSEMNVSTLELGDSALYLCASSPNSLGELFFGEGSRLTVL.

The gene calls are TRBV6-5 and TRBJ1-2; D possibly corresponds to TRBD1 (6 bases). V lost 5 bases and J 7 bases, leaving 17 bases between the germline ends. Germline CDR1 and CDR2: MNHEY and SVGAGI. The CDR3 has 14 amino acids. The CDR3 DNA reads TGTGCCAGCAGTCAATTCGGGACAAGAGGTGGCTACACCTTC. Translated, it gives CASSQFGTRGGYTF.

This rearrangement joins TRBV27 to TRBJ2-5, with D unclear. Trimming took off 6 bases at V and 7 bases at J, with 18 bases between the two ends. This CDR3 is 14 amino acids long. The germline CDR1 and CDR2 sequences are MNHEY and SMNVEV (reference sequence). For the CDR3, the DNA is TGTGCCAGCAGCCTAGACTCGCAAGTAAGGACCCAGTACTTC. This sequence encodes CASSLDSQVRTQYF.

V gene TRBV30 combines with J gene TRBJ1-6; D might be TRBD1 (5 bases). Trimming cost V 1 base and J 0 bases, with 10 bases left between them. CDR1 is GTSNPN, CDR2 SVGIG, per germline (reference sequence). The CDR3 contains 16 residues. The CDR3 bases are TGTGCCTGGAGTGACGGGGGGACCTCCTATAATTCACCCCTCCACTTT. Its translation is CAWSDGGTSYNSPLHF.

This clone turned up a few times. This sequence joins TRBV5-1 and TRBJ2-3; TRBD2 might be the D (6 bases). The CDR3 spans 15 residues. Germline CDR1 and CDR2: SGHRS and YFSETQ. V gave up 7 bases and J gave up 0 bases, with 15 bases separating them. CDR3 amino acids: CASRSGDWSTDTQYF. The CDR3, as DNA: TGCGCCAGCCGATCGGGGGATTGGAGCACAGATACGCAGTATTTT.

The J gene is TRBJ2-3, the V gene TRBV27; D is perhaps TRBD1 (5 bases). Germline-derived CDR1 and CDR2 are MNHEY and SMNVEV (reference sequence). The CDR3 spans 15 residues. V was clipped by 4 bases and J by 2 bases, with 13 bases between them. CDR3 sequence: CASSSQGFLTDTQYF. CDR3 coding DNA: TGTGCCAGCAGTTCGCAGGGTTTTCTCACAGATACGCAGTATTTT.

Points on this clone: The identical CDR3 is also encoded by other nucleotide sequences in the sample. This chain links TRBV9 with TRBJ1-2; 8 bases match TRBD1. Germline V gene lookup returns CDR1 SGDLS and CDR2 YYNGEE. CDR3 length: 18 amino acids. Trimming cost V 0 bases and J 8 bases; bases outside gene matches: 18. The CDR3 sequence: CASSVEGGGGQGASGYTF. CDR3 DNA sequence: TGTGCCAGCAGCGTAGAAGGAGGGGGAGGGCAGGGGGCATCCGGCTACACCTTC. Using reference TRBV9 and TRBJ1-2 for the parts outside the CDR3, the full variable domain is DSGVTQTPKHLITATGQRVTLRCSPRSGDLSVYWYQQSLDQGLQFLIQYYNGEERAKGNILERFSAQQFPDLHSELNLSSLELGDSALYFCASSVEGGGGQGASGYTFGSGTRLTVV.

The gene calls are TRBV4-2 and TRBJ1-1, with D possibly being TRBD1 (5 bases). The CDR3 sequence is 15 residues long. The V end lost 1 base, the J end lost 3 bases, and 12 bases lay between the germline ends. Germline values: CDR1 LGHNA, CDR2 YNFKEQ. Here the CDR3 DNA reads TGTGCCAGCAGCCAAGCCTGGGGCGGCGACACTGAAGCTTTCTTT. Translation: CASSQAWGGDTEAFF.

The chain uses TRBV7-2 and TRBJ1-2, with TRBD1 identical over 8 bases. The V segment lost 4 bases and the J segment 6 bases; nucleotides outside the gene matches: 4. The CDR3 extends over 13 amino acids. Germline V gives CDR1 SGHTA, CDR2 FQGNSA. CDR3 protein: CASSYHRGDGYTF. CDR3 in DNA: TGTGCCAGCAGCTACCACAGGGGGGATGGCTACACCTTC.

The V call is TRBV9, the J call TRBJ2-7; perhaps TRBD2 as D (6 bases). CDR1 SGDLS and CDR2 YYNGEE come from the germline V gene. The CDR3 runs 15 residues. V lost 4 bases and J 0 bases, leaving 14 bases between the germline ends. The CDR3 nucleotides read TGTGCCAGCAGCCTGGGACTTTCTAGCTCCTACGAGCAGTACTTC. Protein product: CASSLGLSSSYEQYF.